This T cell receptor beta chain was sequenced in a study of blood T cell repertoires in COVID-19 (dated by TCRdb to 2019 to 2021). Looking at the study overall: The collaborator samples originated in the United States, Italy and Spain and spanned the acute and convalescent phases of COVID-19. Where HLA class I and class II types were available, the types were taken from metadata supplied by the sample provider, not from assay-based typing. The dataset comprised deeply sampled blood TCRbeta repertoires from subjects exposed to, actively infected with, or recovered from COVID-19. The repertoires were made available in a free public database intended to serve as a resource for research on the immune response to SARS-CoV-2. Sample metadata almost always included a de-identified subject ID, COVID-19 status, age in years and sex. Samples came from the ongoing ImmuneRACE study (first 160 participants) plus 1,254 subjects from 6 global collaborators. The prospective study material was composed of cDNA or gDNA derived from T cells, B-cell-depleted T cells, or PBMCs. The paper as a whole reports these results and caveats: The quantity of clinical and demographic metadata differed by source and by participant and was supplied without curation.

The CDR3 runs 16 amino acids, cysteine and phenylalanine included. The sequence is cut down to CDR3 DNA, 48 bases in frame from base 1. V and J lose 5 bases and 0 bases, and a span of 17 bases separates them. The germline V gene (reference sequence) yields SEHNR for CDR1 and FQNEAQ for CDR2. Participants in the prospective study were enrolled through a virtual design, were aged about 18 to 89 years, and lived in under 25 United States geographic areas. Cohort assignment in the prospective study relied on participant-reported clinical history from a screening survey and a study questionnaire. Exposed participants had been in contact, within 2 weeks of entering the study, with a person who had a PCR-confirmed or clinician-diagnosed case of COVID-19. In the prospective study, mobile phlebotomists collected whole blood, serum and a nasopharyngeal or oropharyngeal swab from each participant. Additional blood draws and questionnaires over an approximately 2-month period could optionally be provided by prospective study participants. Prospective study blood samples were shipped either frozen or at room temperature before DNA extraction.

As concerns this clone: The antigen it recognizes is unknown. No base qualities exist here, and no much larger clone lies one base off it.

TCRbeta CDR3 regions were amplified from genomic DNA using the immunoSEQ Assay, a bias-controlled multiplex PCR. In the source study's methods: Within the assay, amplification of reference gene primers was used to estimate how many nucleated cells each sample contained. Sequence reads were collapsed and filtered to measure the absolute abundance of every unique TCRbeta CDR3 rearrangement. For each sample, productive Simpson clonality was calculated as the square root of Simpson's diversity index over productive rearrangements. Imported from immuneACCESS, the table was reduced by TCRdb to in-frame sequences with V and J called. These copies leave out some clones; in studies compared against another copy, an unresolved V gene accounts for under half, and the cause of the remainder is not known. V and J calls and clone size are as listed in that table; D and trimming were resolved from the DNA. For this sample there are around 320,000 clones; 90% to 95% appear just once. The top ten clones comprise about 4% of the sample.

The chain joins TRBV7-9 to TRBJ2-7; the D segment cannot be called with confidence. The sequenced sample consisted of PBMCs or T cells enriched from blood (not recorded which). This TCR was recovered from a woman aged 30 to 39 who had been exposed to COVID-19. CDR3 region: CASSPFSGPRSYEQYF. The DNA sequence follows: TGTGCCAGCAGCCCGTTTAGTGGGCCACGCTCCTACGAGCAGTACTTC.